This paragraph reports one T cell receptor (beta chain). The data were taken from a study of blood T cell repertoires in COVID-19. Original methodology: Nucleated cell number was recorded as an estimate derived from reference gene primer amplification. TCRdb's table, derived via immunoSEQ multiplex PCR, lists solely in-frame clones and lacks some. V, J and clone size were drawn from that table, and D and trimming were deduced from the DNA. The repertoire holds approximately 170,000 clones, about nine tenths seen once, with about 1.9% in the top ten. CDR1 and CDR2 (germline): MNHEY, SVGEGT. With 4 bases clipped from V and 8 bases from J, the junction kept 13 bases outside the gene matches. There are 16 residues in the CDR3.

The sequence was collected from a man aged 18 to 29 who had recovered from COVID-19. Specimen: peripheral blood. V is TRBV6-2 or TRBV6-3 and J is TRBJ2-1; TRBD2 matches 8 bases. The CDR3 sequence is CASSSATSVPRDEQFF. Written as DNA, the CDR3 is TGTGCCAGCAGTTCGGCGACTAGCGTCCCGAGGGATGAGCAGTTCTTC.